This section outlines one TCR beta chain sequence together with its context. What it binds is not known. The CDR3 end shows no conserved phenylalanine or tryptophan, and so a read error is likely. The CDR3 runs 16 residues. V lost 4 bases and J lost 0, with 16 bases in between. Germline V gene data show CDR1 as KGHSH and CDR2 as LQKENI. The sample belongs to a study of T cells in Graves' hyperthyroidism and ophthalmopathy. Study as a whole: The authors collected peripheral blood at initial diagnosis, before any treatment.

TCR beta CDR3 region amplification was performed from RNA transcripts. Researchers ran a first-round RT-PCR on the TCR CDR3 using the HTBI primer set. MiXCR, run by TCRdb on the multiplex PCR reads, gives a single entry per CDR3 protein. The sample includes some 760,000 distinct CDR3 sequences, around 15% seen only once; the top ten take around 9.6%. Study conclusions and caveats: Most expanded thyroid clonotypes above 0.001 also appeared in blood.

In patients aged 18 to 65, hyperthyroidism was newly diagnosed, with duration under 2 months. The study excluded patients with uncontrolled infection, other autoimmune disease, pregnancy or lactation. The V call is TRBV18, the J call TRBJ2-7; TRBD1 might be the D (6 bases). The source is a woman younger than 30 with Graves' hyperthyroidism. Material: blood. CDR3 sequence: CASSRPGAPFSYEQYL. CDR3 bases: TGTGCCAGCTCACGGCCAGGGGCCCCCTTCTCCTACGAGCAGTACCTC.